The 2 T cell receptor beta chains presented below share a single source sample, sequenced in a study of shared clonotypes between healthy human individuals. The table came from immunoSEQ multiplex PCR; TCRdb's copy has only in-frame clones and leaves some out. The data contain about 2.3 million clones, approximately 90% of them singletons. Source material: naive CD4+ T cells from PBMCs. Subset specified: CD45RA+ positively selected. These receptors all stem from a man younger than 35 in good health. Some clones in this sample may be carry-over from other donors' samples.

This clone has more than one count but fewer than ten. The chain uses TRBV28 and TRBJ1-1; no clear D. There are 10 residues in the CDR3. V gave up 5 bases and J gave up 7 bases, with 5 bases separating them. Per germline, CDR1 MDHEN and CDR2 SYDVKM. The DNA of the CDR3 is TGTGCCAGCAGTCAGGATGAAGCTTTCTTT. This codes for CASSQDEAFF.

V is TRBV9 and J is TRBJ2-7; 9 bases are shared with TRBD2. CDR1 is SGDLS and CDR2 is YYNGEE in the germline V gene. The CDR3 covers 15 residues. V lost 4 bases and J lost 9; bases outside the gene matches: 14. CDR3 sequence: CASSSRGRGWSRQYF. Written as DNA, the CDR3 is TGTGCCAGCAGCTCCCGCGGGAGGGGTTGGTCGCGGCAGTACTTC.